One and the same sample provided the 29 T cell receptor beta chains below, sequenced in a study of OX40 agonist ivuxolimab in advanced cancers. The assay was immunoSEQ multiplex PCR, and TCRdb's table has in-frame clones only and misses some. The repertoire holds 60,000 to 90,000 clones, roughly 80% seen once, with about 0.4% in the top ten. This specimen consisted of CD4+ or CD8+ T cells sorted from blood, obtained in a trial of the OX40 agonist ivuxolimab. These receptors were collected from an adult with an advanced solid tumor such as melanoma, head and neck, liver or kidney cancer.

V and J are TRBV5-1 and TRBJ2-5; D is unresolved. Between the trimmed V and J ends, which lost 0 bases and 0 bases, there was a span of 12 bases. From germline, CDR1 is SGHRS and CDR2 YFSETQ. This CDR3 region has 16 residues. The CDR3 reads CASSLVWARNQETQYF. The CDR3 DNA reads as TGCGCCAGCAGCTTGGTTTGGGCTAGGAACCAAGAGACCCAGTACTTC.

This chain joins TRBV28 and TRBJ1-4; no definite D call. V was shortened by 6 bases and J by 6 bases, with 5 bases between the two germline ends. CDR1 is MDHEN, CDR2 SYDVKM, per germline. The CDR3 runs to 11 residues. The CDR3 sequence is CASRTYEKLFF. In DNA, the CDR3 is TGTGCCAGCAGGACTTATGAAAAACTGTTTTTT.

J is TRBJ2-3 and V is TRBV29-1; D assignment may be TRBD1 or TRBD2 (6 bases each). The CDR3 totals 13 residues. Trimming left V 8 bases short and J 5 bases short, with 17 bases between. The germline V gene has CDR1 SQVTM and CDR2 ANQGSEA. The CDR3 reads CSFAGGRKDTQYF. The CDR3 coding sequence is TGCAGCTTCGCCGGGGGCCGGAAAGATACGCAGTATTTT.

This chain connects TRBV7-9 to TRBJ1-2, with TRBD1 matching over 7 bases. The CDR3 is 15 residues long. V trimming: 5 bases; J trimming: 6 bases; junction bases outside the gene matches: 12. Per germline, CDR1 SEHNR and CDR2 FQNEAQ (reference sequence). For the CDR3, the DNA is TGTGCCAGCAGCCACCAAAGGACAGGTTTCAATGGCTACACCTTC. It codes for CASSHQRTGFNGYTF.

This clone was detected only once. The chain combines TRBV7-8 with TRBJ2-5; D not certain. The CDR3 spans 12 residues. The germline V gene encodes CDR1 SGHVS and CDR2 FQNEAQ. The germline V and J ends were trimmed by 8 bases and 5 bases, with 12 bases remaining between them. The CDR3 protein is CASRQESETQYF. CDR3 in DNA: TGTGCCAGCCGCCAGGAGAGCGAGACCCAGTACTTC. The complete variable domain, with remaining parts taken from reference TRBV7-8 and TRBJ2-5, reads GAGVSQSPRYKVAKRGQDVALRCDPISGHVSLFWYQQALGQGPEFLTYFQNEAQLDKSGLPSDRFFAERPEGSVSTLKIQRTQQEDSAVYLCASRQESETQYFGPGTRLLVL.

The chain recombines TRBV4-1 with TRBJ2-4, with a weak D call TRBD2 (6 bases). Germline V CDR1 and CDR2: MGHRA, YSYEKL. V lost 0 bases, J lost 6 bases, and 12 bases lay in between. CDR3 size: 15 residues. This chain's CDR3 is CASSQDGGNGNIQYF. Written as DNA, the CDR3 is TGCGCCAGCAGCCAAGACGGCGGGAACGGAAACATTCAGTACTTC.

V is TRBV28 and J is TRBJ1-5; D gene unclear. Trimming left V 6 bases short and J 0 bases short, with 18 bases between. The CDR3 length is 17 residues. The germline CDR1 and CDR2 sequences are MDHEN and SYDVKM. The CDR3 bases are TGTGCCAGCAGCTCCCCCGTGAGGTGGAGTAGCAATCAGCCCCAGCATTTT. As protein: CASSSPVRWSSNQPQHF.

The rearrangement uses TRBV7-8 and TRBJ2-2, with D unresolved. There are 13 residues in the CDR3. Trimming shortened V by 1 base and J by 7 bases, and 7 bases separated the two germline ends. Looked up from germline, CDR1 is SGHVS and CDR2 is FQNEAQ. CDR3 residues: CASSLGWDGELFF. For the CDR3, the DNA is TGTGCCAGCAGCTTAGGATGGGACGGGGAGCTGTTTTTT.

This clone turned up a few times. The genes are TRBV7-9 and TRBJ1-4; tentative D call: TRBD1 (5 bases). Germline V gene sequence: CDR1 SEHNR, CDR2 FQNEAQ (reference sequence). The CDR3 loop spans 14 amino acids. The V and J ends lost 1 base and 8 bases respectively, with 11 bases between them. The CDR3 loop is CASSLERDREKLFF. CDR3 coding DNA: TGTGCCAGCAGCTTAGAAAGGGACCGCGAAAAACTGTTTTTT.

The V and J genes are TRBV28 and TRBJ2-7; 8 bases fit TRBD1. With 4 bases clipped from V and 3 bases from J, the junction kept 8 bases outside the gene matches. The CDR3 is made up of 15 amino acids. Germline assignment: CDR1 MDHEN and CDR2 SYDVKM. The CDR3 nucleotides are TGTGCCAGCAGTTCAACGTGGACAGGGAACTACGAGCAGTACGTC. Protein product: CASSSTWTGNYEQYV.

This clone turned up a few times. This CDR3 is CASSKFLGTGRIGVGYTF. CDR3 bases: TGTGCCAGCAGCAAGTTCTTGGGGACAGGGCGTATAGGAGTTGGCTACACCTTC. This chain connects TRBV11-2 to TRBJ1-2, with 9 nucleotides matching TRBD1. Germline CDR1 is SGHAT and CDR2 is FQNNGV. There are 18 residues in the CDR3. The J segment lost 7 bases and the V segment lost 5 bases, leaving 20 bases of the junction unmatched. Complete variable domain (other parts from reference TRBV11-2 and TRBJ1-2): EAGVAQSPRYKIIEKRQSVAFWCNPISGHATLYWYQQILGQGPKLLIQFQNNGVVDDSQLPKDRFSAERLKGVDSTLKIQPAKLEDSAVYLCASSKFLGTGRIGVGYTFGSGTRLTVV.

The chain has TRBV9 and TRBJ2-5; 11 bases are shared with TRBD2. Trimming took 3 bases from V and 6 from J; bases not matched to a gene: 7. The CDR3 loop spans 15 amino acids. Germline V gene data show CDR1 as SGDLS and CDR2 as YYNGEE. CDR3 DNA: TGTGCCAGCAGCGGAGGGGGACTAGCGGTACAGACCCAGTACTTC. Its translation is CASSGGGLAVQTQYF.

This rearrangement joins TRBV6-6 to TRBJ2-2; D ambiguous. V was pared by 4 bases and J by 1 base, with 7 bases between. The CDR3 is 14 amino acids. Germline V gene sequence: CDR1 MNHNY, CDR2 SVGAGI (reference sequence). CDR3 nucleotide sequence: TGTGCCAGCAGTTTGGTCCAGAACACCGGGGAGCTGTTTTTT. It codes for CASSLVQNTGELFF.

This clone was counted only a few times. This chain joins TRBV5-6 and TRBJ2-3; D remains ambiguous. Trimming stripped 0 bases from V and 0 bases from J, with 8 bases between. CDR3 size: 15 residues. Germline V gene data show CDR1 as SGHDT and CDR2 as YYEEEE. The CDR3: CASSLGLPSTDTQYF. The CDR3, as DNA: TGTGCCAGCAGCTTGGGCTTACCTAGCACAGATACGCAGTATTTT.

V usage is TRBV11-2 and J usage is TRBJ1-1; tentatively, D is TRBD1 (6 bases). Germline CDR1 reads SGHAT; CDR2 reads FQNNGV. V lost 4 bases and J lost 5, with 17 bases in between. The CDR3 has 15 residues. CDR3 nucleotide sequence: TGTGCCAGCAGCTGGCGGGGGGGCGCTGGTACTGAAGCTTTCTTT. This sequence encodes CASSWRGGAGTEAFF.

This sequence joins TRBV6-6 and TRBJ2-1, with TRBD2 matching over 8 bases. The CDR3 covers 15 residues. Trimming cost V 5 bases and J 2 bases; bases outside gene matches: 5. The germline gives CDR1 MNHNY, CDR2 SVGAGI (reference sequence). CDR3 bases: TGTGCCAGCAGTCCCCGGCGGGGGGCCTACAATGAGCAGTTCTTC. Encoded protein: CASSPRRGAYNEQFF.

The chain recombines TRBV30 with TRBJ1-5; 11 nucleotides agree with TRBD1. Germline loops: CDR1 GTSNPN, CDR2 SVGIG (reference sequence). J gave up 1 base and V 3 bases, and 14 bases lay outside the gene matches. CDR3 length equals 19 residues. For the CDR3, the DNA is TGTGCCTGGAGCTCTAGGACCGGGACAGGGGGATCCAGCAATCAGCCCCAGCATTTT. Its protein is CAWSSRTGTGGSSNQPQHF.

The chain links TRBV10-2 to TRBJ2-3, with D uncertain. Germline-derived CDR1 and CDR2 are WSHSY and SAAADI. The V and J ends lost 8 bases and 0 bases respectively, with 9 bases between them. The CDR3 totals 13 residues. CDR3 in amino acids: CASSTESTDTQYF. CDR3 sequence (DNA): TGCGCCAGCTCCACAGAAAGCACAGATACGCAGTATTTT.

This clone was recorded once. The CDR3 loop is CASSLGIPGELFF. The CDR3 bases are TGCGCCAGCAGCTTGGGGATACCCGGGGAGCTGTTTTTT. The chain joins TRBV5-1 to TRBJ2-2; D remains ambiguous. The germline V gene has CDR1 SGHRS and CDR2 YFSETQ. This CDR3 is built from 13 residues. V lost 0 bases to trimming and J lost 6 bases, with 6 bases between them.

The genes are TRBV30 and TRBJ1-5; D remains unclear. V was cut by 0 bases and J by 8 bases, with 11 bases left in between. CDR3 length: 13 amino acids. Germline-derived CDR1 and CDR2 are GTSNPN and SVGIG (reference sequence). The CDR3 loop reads CAWSVQGMKPQHF. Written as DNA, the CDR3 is TGTGCCTGGAGTGTACAAGGGATGAAGCCCCAGCATTTT.

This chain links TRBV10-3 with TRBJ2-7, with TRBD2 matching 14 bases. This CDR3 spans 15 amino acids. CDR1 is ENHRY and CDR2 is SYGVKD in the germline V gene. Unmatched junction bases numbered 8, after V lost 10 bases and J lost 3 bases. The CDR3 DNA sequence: TGTGCCACCCTGACAGGACTAGCGGGAGGCTACGAGCAGTACTTC. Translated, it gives CATLTGLAGGYEQYF.

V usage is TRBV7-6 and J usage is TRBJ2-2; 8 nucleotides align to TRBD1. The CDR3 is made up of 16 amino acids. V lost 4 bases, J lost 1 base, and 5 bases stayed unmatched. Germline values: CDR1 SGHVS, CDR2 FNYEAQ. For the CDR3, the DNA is TGTGCCAGCAGCTCCAGACAGGGGAAGAACACCGGGGAGCTGTTTTTT. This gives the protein CASSSRQGKNTGELFF.

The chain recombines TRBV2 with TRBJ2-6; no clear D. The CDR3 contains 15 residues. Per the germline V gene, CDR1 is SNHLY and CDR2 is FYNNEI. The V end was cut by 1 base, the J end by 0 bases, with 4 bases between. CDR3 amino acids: CASSEVRSGANVLTF. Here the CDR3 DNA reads TGTGCCAGCAGTGAAGTCCGCTCTGGGGCCAACGTCCTGACTTTC.

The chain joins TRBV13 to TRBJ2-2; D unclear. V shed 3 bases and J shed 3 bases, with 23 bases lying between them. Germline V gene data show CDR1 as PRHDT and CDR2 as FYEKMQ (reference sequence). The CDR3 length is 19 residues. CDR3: CASSFSTSWMARDTGELFF. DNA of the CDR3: TGTGCCAGCAGCTTTTCGACTTCGTGGATGGCCCGAGACACCGGGGAGCTGTTTTTT.

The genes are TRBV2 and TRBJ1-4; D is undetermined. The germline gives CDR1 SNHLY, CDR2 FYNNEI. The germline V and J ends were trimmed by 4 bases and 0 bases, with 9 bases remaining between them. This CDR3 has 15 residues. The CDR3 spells CASSGLEATNEKLFF. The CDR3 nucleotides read TGTGCCAGCAGTGGACTGGAGGCAACTAATGAAAAACTGTTTTTT.

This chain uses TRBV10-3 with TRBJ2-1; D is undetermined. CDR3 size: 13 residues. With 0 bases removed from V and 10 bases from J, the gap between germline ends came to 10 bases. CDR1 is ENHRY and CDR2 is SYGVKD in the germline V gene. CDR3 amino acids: CAISESTQYEQFF. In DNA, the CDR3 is TGTGCCATCAGTGAGTCGACACAGTACGAGCAGTTCTTC.

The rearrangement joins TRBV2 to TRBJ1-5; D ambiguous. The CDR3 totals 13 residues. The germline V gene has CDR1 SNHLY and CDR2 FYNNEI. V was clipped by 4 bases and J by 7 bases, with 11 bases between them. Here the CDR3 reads CASSGEWSQPQHF. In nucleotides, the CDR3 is TGTGCCAGCAGTGGTGAGTGGAGCCAGCCCCAGCATTTT.

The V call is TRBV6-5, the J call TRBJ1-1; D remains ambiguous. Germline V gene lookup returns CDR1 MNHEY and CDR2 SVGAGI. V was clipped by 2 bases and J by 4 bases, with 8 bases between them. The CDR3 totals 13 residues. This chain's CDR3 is CASSYGEATEAFF. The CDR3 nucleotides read TGTGCCAGCAGTTACGGAGAGGCCACTGAAGCTTTCTTT.

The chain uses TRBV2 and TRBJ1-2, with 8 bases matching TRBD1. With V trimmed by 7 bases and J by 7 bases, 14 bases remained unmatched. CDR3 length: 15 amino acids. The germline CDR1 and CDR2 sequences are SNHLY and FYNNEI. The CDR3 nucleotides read TGTGCCAGCACCTCACAGGGTTCAACAGGGGGTGGCTACACCTTC. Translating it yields CASTSQGSTGGGYTF.